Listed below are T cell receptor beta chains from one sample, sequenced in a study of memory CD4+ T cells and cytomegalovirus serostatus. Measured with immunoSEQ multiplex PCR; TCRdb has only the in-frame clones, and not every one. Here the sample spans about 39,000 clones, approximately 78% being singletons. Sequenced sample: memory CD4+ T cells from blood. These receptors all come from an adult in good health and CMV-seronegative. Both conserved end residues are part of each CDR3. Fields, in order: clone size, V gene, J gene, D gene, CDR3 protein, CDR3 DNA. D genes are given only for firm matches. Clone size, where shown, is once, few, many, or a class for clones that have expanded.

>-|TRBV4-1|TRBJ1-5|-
CASSQGLVSNQPQHF
TGCGCCAGCAGCCAAGGCTTGGTCAGCAATCAGCCCCAGCATTTT
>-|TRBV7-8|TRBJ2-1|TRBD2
CASSLATSGGAEQFF
TGTGCCAGCAGCTTAGCGACTAGCGGGGGGGCGGAGCAGTTCTTC
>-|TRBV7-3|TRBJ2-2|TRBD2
CASSLSWEGSTGELFF
TGTGCCAGCAGTCTATCGTGGGAGGGCTCCACCGGGGAGCTGTTTTTT
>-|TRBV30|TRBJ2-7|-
CAFGSWREYEQYF
TGTGCCTTTGGAAGCTGGCGGGAATACGAGCAGTACTTC
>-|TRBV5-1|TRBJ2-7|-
CASSLRGDKAYEQYF
TGCGCCAGCAGCTTGCGTGGAGACAAAGCTTACGAGCAGTACTTC
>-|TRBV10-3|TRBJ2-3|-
CAISHPIAGDTDTQYF
TGTGCCATCAGTCACCCCATAGCAGGTGACACAGATACGCAGTATTTT
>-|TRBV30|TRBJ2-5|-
CAWSEGGGETQYF
TGTGCCTGGAGTGAGGGAGGGGGCGAGACCCAGTACTTC
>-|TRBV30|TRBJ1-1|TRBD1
CAWKTTGVTEAFF
TGTGCCTGGAAAACTACAGGGGTAACTGAAGCTTTCTTT
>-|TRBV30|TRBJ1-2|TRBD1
CAGRGQGNYGYTF
TGTGCCGGGAGGGGACAGGGGAACTATGGCTACACCTTC
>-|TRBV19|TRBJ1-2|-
CASRRSGSSMENYGYTF
TGTGCCAGTAGACGCTCAGGGAGCTCAATGGAAAACTATGGCTACACCTTC
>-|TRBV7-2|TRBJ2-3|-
CASSLVSQASTDTQYF
TGTGCCAGCAGCTTAGTAAGCCAGGCCAGCACAGATACGCAGTATTTT
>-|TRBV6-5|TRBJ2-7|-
CASSYKLETYF
TGTGCCAGCAGTTACAAACTAGAGACGTACTTC
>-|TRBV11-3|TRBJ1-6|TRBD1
CASSPLRARGRDSPLHF
TGTGCCAGCAGCCCCTTAAGGGCCAGGGGGCGAGATTCACCCCTCCACTTT
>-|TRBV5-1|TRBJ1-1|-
CASSLRTGKNTEAFF
TGCGCCAGCAGCTTGCGGACCGGGAAGAACACTGAAGCTTTCTTT
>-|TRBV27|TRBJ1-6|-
CASRRPTVNNSPLHF
TGTGCCAGCAGAAGACCGACAGTGAATAATTCACCCCTCCACTTT
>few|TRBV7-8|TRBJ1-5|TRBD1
CASSFRQGDQPQHF
TGTGCCAGCAGCTTCCGACAGGGCGATCAGCCCCAGCATTTT
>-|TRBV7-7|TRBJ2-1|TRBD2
CASSLLSGGARNNEQFF
TGTGCTAGCAGCTTGCTAAGCGGGGGGGCAAGAAACAATGAGCAGTTCTTC
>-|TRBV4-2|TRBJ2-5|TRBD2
CASSRSGGEETQYF
TGTGCCAGCAGCCGTAGCGGGGGGGAGGAGACCCAGTACTTC
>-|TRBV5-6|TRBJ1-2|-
CASSYEGTNYGYTF
TGTGCCAGCAGTTACGAGGGAACTAACTATGGCTACACCTTC
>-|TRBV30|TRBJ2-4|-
CAWSEGGAENIQYF
TGTGCCTGGAGTGAAGGTGGGGCTGAAAACATTCAGTACTTC
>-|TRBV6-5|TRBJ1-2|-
CASSYATEWDYGYTF
TGTGCCAGCAGTTACGCGACGGAGTGGGACTATGGCTACACCTTC
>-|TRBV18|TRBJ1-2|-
CASSPERWSNYGYTF
TGTGCCAGCTCACCGGAACGATGGTCTAACTATGGCTACACCTTC
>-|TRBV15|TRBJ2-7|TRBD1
CATSRGRTGAVGQYF
TGTGCCACCAGCAGAGGTAGGACAGGGGCGGTTGGGCAGTACTTC
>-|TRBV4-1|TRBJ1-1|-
CASSQDGSEAFF
TGCGCCAGCAGCCAAGATGGCAGTGAAGCTTTCTTT
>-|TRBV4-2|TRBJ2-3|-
CASSQDGSSDTDTQYF
TGTGCCAGCAGCCAAGACGGTAGTTCTGACACAGATACGCAGTATTTT
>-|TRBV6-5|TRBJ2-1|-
CASSYSISGAHNEQFF
TGTGCCAGCAGTTACTCGATCTCGGGGGCCCACAATGAGCAGTTCTTC
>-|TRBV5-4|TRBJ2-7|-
CASSRGLSSYEQYF
TGTGCCAGCAGCCGGGGGCTGAGCTCCTACGAGCAGTACTTC
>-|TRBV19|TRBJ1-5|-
CASHQGSNQPQHF
TGTGCCAGTCACCAGGGTAGCAATCAGCCCCAGCATTTT
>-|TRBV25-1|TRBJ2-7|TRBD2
CASSDASAGRYEQYF
TGTGCCAGCAGTGATGCATCAGCGGGGAGATACGAGCAGTACTTC
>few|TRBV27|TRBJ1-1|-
CASTQSGGRGNTEAFF
TGTGCCAGCACGCAATCGGGGGGGCGAGGGAACACTGAAGCTTTCTTT
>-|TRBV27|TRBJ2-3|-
CASSSADRSTDTQYF
TGTGCCAGCAGTTCCGCTGACAGGAGCACAGATACGCAGTATTTT
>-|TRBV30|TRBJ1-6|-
CAWTGLANSPLHF
TGTGCCTGGACAGGATTAGCTAATTCACCCCTCCACTTT
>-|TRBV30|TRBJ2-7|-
CAWSVLGGAYEQYF
TGTGCCTGGAGTGTACTTGGAGGTGCCTACGAGCAGTACTTC
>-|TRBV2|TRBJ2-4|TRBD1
CASRDRVSKNIQYF
TGTGCCAGCAGGGACAGGGTTTCCAAAAACATTCAGTACTTC
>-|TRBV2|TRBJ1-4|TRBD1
CASSQQGRANEKLFF
TGTGCCAGCAGTCAACAGGGGCGGGCTAATGAAAAACTGTTTTTT
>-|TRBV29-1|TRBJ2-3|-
CSVEGRFGTDTQYF
TGCAGCGTTGAAGGGCGATTTGGCACAGATACGCAGTATTTT
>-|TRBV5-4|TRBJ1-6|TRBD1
CASSLDRGSNSPLHF
TGTGCCAGCAGCTTGGACAGGGGCAGTAATTCACCCCTCCACTTT
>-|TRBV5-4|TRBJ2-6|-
CASGGDPGANVLTF
TGTGCCAGCGGGGGTGACCCTGGGGCCAACGTCCTGACTTTC
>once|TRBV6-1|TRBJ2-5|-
CASSGQHQETQYF
TGTGCCAGCAGTGGTCAGCACCAAGAGACCCAGTACTTC
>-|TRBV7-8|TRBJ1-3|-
CASSLVVGGGNTIYF
TGTGCCAGCAGCTTAGTTGTGGGGGGAGGAAACACCATATATTTT
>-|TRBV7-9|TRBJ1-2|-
CASSQTGYGYTF
TGTGCCAGCAGCCAAACAGGGTATGGCTACACCTTC
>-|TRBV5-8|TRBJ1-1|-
CASSNPVRGVNTEAFF
TGTGCCAGCAGCAACCCTGTACGTGGAGTGAACACTGAAGCTTTCTTT
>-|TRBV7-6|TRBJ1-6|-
CASSLAAGSPLHF
TGTGCCAGCAGCTTAGCTGCGGGTTCACCCCTCCACTTT
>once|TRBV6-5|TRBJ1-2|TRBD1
CASSTGVNGYTF
TGTGCCAGCAGTACAGGGGTAAATGGCTACACCTTC
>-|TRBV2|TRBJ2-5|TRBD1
CASSADRGEQETQYF
TGTGCCAGCAGTGCGGACAGGGGCGAACAAGAGACCCAGTACTTC
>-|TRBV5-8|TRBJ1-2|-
CASTRGAGYGYTF
TGTGCCAGCACCAGGGGCGCCGGCTATGGCTACACCTTC
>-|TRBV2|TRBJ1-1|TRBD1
CASTGTGGSTEAFF
TGTGCCAGCACCGGGACAGGTGGGAGCACTGAAGCTTTCTTT
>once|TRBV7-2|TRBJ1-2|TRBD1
CASSSSWTGGDYGYTF
TGTGCCAGCAGCTCCTCTTGGACAGGGGGCGACTATGGCTACACCTTC
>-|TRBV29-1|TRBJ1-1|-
CSSERGTEAFF
TGCAGCTCGGAAAGGGGCACTGAAGCTTTCTTT
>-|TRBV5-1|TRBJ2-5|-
CASSPGRRVVQETQYF
TGCGCCAGCAGCCCCGGGCGGCGGGTCGTTCAAGAGACCCAGTACTTC